These 25 T cell receptor beta chains originate from one sample sequenced in a study of cytomegalovirus exposure and HLA in healthy donors. Measured with immunoSEQ multiplex PCR; TCRdb has only the in-frame clones, and not every one. Altogether about 170,000 clones are present, approximately 87% being singletons, with the ten largest covering 4.5% to 7%. Sequencing was performed on PBMCs. These TCRs come from a woman in her twenties or thirties in good health and CMV-seronegative.

The genes are TRBV5-1 and TRBJ1-4; D gene unclear. Germline V gene sequence: CDR1 SGHRS, CDR2 YFSETQ. The CDR3 is 16 residues long. V was trimmed by 0 bases and J by 2 bases, leaving 11 bases between them. DNA of the CDR3: TGCGCCAGCAGCTTGGGTGGGCTGGATACTAATGAAAAACTGTTTTTT. Its protein product is CASSLGGLDTNEKLFF.

The chain employs TRBV6-1 and TRBJ2-7; a possible D gene is TRBD2 (6 bases). CDR1 and CDR2 from the germline V gene are MNHNS and SASEGT. Trimming removed 3 bases from V and 2 bases from J, with 17 bases in between. The CDR3 is 16 amino acids. CDR3 region: CASSDGGDKPPYEQYF. In nucleotides, the CDR3 is TGTGCCAGCAGTGACGGGGGAGACAAACCTCCCTACGAGCAGTACTTC.

This clone was detected only a few times. The chain carries TRBV11-2 and TRBJ2-1; possibly TRBD1 for D (7 bases). The CDR3 has 15 amino acids. V lost 3 bases to trimming and J lost 2 bases, with 11 bases between them. From germline, CDR1 is SGHAT and CDR2 FQNNGV. In DNA, the CDR3 is TGTGCCAGCAGCTTCGCGGGACAGACCTACAATGAGCAGTTCTTC. Its protein product is CASSFAGQTYNEQFF.

This chain uses TRBV19 with TRBJ2-7, with D possibly matching TRBD2 (5 bases). The CDR3 totals 14 residues. Germline V gene sequence: CDR1 LNHDA, CDR2 SQIVND (reference sequence). With 3 bases removed from V and 7 bases from J, the gap between germline ends came to 16 bases. CDR3 nucleotides: TGTGCCAGTAGTATGGTAGATCGGACTGGGGAGCAGTACTTC. As protein: CASSMVDRTGEQYF. The full variable domain, completed using reference TRBV19 and TRBJ2-7, is DGGITQSPKYLFRKEGQNVTLSCEQNLNHDAMYWYRQDPGQGLRLIYYSQIVNDFQKGDIAEGYSVSREKKESFPLTVTSAQKNPTAFYLCASSMVDRTGEQYFGPGTRLTVT.

The rearrangement uses TRBV6-5 and TRBJ2-1; D might be TRBD2 (7 bases). The ends were cut back, 7 bases at V and 1 base at J, with 14 bases in the middle. The germline gives CDR1 MNHEY, CDR2 SVGAGI. The CDR3 has 15 residues. In DNA form, the CDR3 reads TGTGCCAGCACCAAACGGGGGGCATCCTACAATGAGCAGTTCTTC. Translation gives CASTKRGASYNEQFF.

The sample holds one count of this clone. CDR3 in amino acids: CASSRRPGTDTQYF. CDR3 in DNA: TGTGCCAGCAGTAGGCGACCCGGGACAGATACGCAGTATTTT. The chain joins TRBV27 to TRBJ2-3; D is unclear. The germline CDR1 and CDR2 sequences are MNHEY and SMNVEV (reference sequence). The CDR3 consists of 14 residues. V was clipped by 5 bases and J by 3 bases, with 12 bases between them.

This rearrangement joins TRBV5-4 to TRBJ1-1; possibly TRBD1 for D (6 bases). The CDR3 spans 13 residues. The ends were cut back, 2 bases at V and 6 bases at J, with 11 bases in the middle. Germline values: CDR1 SGHNT, CDR2 YYREEE (reference sequence). As DNA, the CDR3 is TGTGCCAGCAGCTTTGACAGGAGTGCTGAAGCTTTCTTT. This encodes CASSFDRSAEAFF.

V usage is TRBV2 and J usage is TRBJ2-3; a weak D match, TRBD2 (6 bases). Germline CDR1 is SNHLY and CDR2 is FYNNEI. The CDR3 length is 15 residues. The germline V and J ends were trimmed by 4 bases and 7 bases, with 18 bases remaining between them. The CDR3 loop is CASSVGEAQLNTQYF. CDR3 DNA: TGTGCCAGCAGTGTCGGGGAGGCTCAGCTTAATACGCAGTATTTT.

A few counts support this clone. The rearrangement links TRBV10-2 to TRBJ2-2; 8 bases map to TRBD2. The germline V gene encodes CDR1 WSHSY and CDR2 SAAADI. V shed 7 bases and J 0 bases; nucleotides not matched to a gene: 13. The CDR3 contains 18 residues. The CDR3 protein is CASTNPTGGTSNTGELFF. CDR3 bases: TGCGCCAGCACTAATCCCACGGGAGGGACTTCGAACACCGGGGAGCTGTTTTTT.

This clone was seen once. The CDR3 loop is CASSRTHVPEKLFF. In DNA form, the CDR3 reads TGCGCCAGCAGCAGGACGCACGTACCCGAAAAACTGTTTTTT. The rearrangement links TRBV5-1 to TRBJ1-4; D is undetermined. The CDR3 consists of 14 residues. V dropped 4 bases and J dropped 8 bases, with 15 bases sitting between them. The germline CDR1 and CDR2 sequences are SGHRS and YFSETQ.

The rearrangement joins TRBV6-5 to TRBJ1-5; D possibly corresponds to TRBD1 (5 bases). The CDR3 contains 14 residues. V was trimmed by 6 bases and J by 9 bases, leaving 18 bases between them. CDR1 and CDR2 (germline): MNHEY, SVGAGI. This CDR3 reads CASRAGTAGAPQHF. CDR3 DNA sequence: TGTGCCAGCAGGGCTGGGACCGCCGGGGCGCCCCAGCATTTT.

The V and J genes are TRBV29-1 and TRBJ1-1, with D tentatively TRBD1 (6 bases). Germline V gives CDR1 SQVTM, CDR2 ANQGSEA. The CDR3 totals 15 residues. V gave up 6 bases and J gave up 1 base, with 18 bases separating them. CDR3 region: CSVYIQGDKNTEAFF. In nucleotides, the CDR3 is TGCAGCGTCTATATACAGGGAGACAAGAACACTGAAGCTTTCTTT.

This clone came up once. The chain uses TRBV2 and TRBJ2-2; 9 positions match TRBD1. Germline trimming cut 8 bases from V and 4 bases from J; bases unmatched to any gene: 8. CDR3 length equals 15 residues. Germline loops: CDR1 SNHLY, CDR2 FYNNEI. CDR3 in DNA: TGTGCCAGCCATACGGGACAGGGCCCCACCGGGGAGCTGTTTTTT. This encodes CASHTGQGPTGELFF.

In nucleotides, the CDR3 is TGTGCCAGCAGTTTATACGAAAAACTGTTTTTT. Translating gives CASSLYEKLFF. The chain is built from TRBV28 and TRBJ1-4, with D uncertain. This CDR3 spans 11 amino acids. V lost 1 base and J lost 8, with 2 bases in between. CDR1 is MDHEN and CDR2 is SYDVKM in the germline V gene. The whole variable domain, remainder taken from reference TRBV28 and TRBJ1-4, is DVKVTQSSRYLVKRTGEKVFLECVQDMDHENMFWYRQDPGLGLRLIYFSYDVKMKEKGDIPEGYSVSREKKERFSLILESASTNQTSMYLCASSLYEKLFFGSGTQLSVL.

The rearrangement links TRBV4-1 to TRBJ2-5; D uncertain. Trimming shortened V by 2 bases and J by 4 bases, and 11 bases separated the two germline ends. The V gene's germline CDR1 is MGHRA and CDR2 YSYEKL. The CDR3 contains 14 residues. The CDR3 here is CASSQRKEPETQYF. The DNA for the CDR3 is TGCGCCAGCAGCCAACGGAAGGAACCAGAGACCCAGTACTTC.

This clone was counted only a few times. V gene TRBV4-2 combines with J gene TRBJ1-2; a weak D match, TRBD1 (5 bases). Germline CDR1 is LGHNA and CDR2 is YNFKEQ. The CDR3 spans 14 residues. Trimming shortened V by 4 bases and J by 6 bases, and 15 bases separated the two germline ends. CDR3 DNA sequence: TGTGCCAGCAGCCTCAACCGGGACCGTGATGGCTACACCTTC. Translation gives CASSLNRDRDGYTF.

V is TRBV20-1 and J is TRBJ1-5; no reliable D call. Germline V gives CDR1 DFQATT, CDR2 SNEGSKA (reference sequence). The CDR3 runs 11 residues. The V and J ends lost 1 base and 2 bases respectively, with 0 bases between them. CDR3 residues: CSARGNQPQHF. Written as DNA, the CDR3 is TGCAGTGCTAGAGGCAATCAGCCCCAGCATTTT.

The CDR3 loop reads CASSSGVRSEQFF. Written as DNA, the CDR3 is TGCGCCAGCTCTAGCGGGGTACGCAGTGAGCAGTTCTTC. The genes are TRBV5-1 and TRBJ2-1, with TRBD2 matching over 9 bases. CDR3 length equals 13 residues. V shed 7 bases and J 9 bases; nucleotides not matched to a gene: 8. Germline V gene data show CDR1 as SGHRS and CDR2 as YFSETQ.

The gene calls are TRBV4-1 and TRBJ2-7, with D perhaps TRBD2 (5 bases). Between the trimmed V and J ends, which lost 1 base and 3 bases, there was a span of 13 bases. The CDR3 length is 15 residues. Germline lookup yields CDR1 MGHRA and CDR2 YSYEKL. For the CDR3, the DNA is TGCGCCAGCAGCCAAGTTGAGGGAGCCCTCTACGAGCAGTACTTC. Amino acid sequence: CASSQVEGALYEQYF.

CDR3 sequence reads: CAWSVLRPGGGDEQYF. CDR3 nucleotides: TGTGCCTGGAGTGTTCTTCGGCCGGGGGGTGGGGACGAGCAGTACTTC. The J gene is TRBJ2-7, the V gene TRBV30; 7 nucleotides align to TRBD2. Unmatched junction bases numbered 13, after V lost 0 bases and J lost 5 bases. Germline V gene lookup returns CDR1 GTSNPN and CDR2 SVGIG (reference sequence). This CDR3 spans 16 amino acids. The whole variable domain, remainder taken from reference TRBV30 and TRBJ2-7, is SQTIHQWPATLVQPVGSPLSLECTVEGTSNPNLYWYRQAAGRGLQLLFYSVGIGQISSEVPQNLSASRPQDRQFILSSKKLLLSDSGFYLCAWSVLRPGGGDEQYFGPGTRLTVT.

CDR3 loop: CASSPAGGNQETQYF. The CDR3 coding sequence is TGTGCCAGCAGCCCAGCGGGGGGAAACCAAGAGACCCAGTACTTC. The chain has TRBV11-3 and TRBJ2-5; 9 nucleotides align to TRBD2. The CDR3 has 15 residues. The V gene end was trimmed by 5 bases and the J gene end by 0 bases; junction bases not matched to a gene: 4. The germline V gene encodes CDR1 SGHNT and CDR2 YENEEA. The complete variable domain, with remaining parts taken from reference TRBV11-3 and TRBJ2-5, reads EAGVVQSPRYKIIEKKQPVAFWCNPISGHNTLYWYLQNLGQGPELLIRYENEEAVDDSQLPKDRFSAERLKGVDSTLKIQPAELGDSAVYLCASSPAGGNQETQYFGPGTRLLVL.

The V call is TRBV5-5, the J call TRBJ1-4; D possibly corresponds to TRBD1 (6 bases). Trimming stripped 2 bases from V and 8 bases from J, with 16 bases between. CDR1 and CDR2 from the germline V gene are SGHKS and YYEKEE (reference sequence). The CDR3 covers 15 residues. The CDR3 loop reads CASSFQGGLGEKLFF. In nucleotides, the CDR3 is TGTGCCAGCAGCTTCCAAGGGGGTCTGGGCGAAAAACTGTTTTTT.

The chain has TRBV28 and TRBJ2-7; the D gene is possibly TRBD2 (5 bases). The V and J ends lost 10 bases and 4 bases respectively, with 11 bases between them. Germline values: CDR1 MDHEN, CDR2 SYDVKM. This CDR3 has 11 residues. In nucleotides, the CDR3 is TGTGCCACTCGAGGGTGGTACGAGCAGTACTTC. Amino acid sequence: CATRGWYEQYF.

The chain has TRBV9 and TRBJ1-3; D gene unclear. The CDR3 has 14 residues. Germline V gene sequence: CDR1 SGDLS, CDR2 YYNGEE. Trimming removed 1 base from V and 4 bases from J, with 9 bases in between. CDR3 protein: CASSVWPAGNTIYF. For the CDR3, the DNA is TGTGCCAGCAGCGTATGGCCAGCCGGAAACACCATATATTTT.

The rearrangement uses TRBV7-8 and TRBJ2-3; no reliable D call. The CDR3 loop spans 15 amino acids. V lost 5 bases and J lost 0, with 12 bases in between. Germline assignment: CDR1 SGHVS and CDR2 FQNEAQ. As DNA, the CDR3 is TGTGCCAGCAGCCTTGGACGGCCGAGCACAGATACGCAGTATTTT. The encoded protein is CASSLGRPSTDTQYF.